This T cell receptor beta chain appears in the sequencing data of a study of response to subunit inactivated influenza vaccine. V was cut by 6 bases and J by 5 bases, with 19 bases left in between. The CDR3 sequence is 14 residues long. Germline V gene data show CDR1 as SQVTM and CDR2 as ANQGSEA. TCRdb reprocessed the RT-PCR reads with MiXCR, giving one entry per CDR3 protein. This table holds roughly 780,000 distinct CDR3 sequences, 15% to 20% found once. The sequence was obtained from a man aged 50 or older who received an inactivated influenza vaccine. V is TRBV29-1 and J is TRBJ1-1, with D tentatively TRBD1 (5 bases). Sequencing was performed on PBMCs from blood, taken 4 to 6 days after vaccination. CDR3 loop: CSVGTASGGTEAFF. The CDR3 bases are TGCAGCGTCGGGACGGCGAGCGGGGGGACTGAAGCTTTCTTT.